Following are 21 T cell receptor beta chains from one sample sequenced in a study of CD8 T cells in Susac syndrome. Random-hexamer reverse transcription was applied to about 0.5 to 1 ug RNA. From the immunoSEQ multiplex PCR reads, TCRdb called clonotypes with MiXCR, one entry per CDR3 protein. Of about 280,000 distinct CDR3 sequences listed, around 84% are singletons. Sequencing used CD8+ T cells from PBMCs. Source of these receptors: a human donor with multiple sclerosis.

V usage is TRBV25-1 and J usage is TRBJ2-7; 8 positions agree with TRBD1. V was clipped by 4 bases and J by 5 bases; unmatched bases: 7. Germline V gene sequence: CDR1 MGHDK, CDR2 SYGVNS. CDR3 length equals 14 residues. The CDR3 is CASSGRQGFNEQYF. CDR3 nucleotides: TGTGCCAGCAGTGGCAGACAGGGGTTCAACGAGCAGTACTTC.

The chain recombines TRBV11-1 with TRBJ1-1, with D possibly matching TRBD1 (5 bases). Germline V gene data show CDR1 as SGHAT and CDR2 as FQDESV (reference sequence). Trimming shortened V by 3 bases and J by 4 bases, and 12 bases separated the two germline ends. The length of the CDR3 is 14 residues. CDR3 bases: TGTGCCAGCAGCTTCGAGGGGTACCTCACTGAAGCTTTCTTT. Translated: CASSFEGYLTEAFF. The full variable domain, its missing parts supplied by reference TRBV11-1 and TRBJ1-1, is EAEVAQSPRYKITEKSQAVAFWCDPISGHATLYWYRQILGQGPELLVQFQDESVVDDSQLPKDRFSAERLKGVDSTLKIQPAELGDSAMYLCASSFEGYLTEAFFGQGTRLTVV.

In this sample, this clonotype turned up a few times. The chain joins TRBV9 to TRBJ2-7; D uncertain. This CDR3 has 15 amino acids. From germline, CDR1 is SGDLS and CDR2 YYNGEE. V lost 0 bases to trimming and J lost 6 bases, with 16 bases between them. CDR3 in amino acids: CASSVDQVPSGEQYF. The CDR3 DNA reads TGTGCCAGCAGCGTAGATCAGGTTCCCTCCGGCGAGCAGTACTTC.

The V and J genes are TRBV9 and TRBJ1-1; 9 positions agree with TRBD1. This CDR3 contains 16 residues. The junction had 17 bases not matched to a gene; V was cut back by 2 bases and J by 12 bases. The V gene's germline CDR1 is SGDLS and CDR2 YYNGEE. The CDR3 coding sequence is TGTGCCAGCAGCGTTGGGAGGGACAGGGTTTTTGATGACACTTTCTTT. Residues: CASSVGRDRVFDDTFF.

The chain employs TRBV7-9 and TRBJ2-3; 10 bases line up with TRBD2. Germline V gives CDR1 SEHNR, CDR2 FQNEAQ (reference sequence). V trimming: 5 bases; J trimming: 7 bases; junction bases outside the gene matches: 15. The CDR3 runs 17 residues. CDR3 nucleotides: TGTGCCAGCAGCACACCCGTTCAACTAGCGGGATCTAATACGCAGTATTTT. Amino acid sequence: CASSTPVQLAGSNTQYF.

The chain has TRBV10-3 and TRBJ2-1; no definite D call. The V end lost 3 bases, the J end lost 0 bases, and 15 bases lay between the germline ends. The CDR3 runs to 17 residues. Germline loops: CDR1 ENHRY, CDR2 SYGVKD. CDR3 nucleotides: TGTGCCATCAGTGATGGTAGCCTCGACGGCTCCTACAATGAGCAGTTCTTC. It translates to CAISDGSLDGSYNEQFF.

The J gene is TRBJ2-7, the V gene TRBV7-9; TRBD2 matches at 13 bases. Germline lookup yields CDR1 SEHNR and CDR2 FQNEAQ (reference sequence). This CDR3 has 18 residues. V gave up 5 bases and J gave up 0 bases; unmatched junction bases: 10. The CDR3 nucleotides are TGTGCCAGCAGCCTATGGACTAGCGGGAGCCGAAGCTCCTACGAGCAGTACTTC. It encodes CASSLWTSGSRSSYEQYF.

This chain's CDR3 is CASSSQRTSGSGNEQFF. The CDR3 nucleotides are TGTGCCAGCAGTTCTCAACGGACTAGCGGGAGTGGGAATGAGCAGTTCTTC. The chain is built from TRBV6-5 and TRBJ2-1; 13 nucleotides match TRBD2. J was trimmed by 7 bases and V by 4 bases; bases with no gene match: 10. Germline V gene lookup returns CDR1 MNHEY and CDR2 SVGAGI. The CDR3 consists of 17 residues.

This CDR3 reads CASSVPGGDQPQHF. CDR3 in DNA: TGTGCCAGCAGTGTACCAGGGGGCGATCAGCCCCAGCATTTT. The rearrangement uses TRBV2 and TRBJ1-5, with 8 bases aligning to TRBD1. CDR1 is SNHLY and CDR2 is FYNNEI in the germline V gene. CDR3 length: 14 residues. V shed 4 bases and J 5 bases; nucleotides not matched to a gene: 4.

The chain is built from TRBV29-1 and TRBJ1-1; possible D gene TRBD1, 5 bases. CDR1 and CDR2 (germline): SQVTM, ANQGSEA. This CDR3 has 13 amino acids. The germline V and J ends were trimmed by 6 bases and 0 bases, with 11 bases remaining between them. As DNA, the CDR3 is TGCAGCGTGCAGGGTAGCTTGAACACTGAAGCTTTCTTT. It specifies CSVQGSLNTEAFF.

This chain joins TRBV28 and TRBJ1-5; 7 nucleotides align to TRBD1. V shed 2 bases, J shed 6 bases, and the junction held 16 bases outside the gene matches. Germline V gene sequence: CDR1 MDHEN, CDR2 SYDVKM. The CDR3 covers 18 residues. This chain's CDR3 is CASSLDREILQRFQPQHF. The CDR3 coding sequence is TGTGCCAGCAGTTTAGACAGGGAAATCCTCCAGCGGTTTCAGCCCCAGCATTTT.

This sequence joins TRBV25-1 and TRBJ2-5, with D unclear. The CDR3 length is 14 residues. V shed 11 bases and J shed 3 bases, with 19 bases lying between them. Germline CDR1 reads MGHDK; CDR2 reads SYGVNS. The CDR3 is CAPISTTKEETQYF. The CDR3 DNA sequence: TGTGCCCCTATTTCGACAACCAAAGAAGAGACCCAGTACTTC.

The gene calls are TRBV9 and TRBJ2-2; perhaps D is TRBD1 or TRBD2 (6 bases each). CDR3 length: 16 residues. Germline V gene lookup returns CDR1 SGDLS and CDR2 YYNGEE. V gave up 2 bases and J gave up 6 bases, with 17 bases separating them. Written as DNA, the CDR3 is TGTGCCAGCAGCGTCGAGGGGGGAGGACTGGCCGGGGAGCTGTTTTTT. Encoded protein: CASSVEGGGLAGELFF.

CDR3 amino acids: CASSVQQGVGEAFF. In DNA form, the CDR3 reads TGTGCCAGCAGCGTACAACAGGGTGTTGGTGAAGCTTTCTTT. The chain couples TRBV5-4 to TRBJ1-1; weak D call: TRBD1 (6 bases). The germline CDR1 and CDR2 sequences are SGHNT and YYREEE (reference sequence). V was shortened by 4 bases and J by 7 bases, with 17 bases between the two germline ends. The CDR3 sequence is 14 residues long.

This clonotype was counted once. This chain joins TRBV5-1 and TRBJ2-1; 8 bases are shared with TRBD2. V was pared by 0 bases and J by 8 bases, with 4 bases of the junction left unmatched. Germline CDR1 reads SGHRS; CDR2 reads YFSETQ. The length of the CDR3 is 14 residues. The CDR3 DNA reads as TGCGCCAGCAGCTTGGCGGGAGGGGTCTATGAGCAGTTCTTC. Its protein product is CASSLAGGVYEQFF.

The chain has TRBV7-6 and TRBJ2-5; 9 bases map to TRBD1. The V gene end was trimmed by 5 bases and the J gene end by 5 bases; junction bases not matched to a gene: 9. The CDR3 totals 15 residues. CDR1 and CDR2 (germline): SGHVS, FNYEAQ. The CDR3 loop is CASSPRDRVGETQYF. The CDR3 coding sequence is TGTGCCAGCAGCCCCCGGGACAGGGTTGGGGAGACCCAGTACTTC. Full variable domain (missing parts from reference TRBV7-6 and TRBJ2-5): GAGVSQSPRYKVTKRGQDVALRCDPISGHVSLYWYRQALGQGPEFLTYFNYEAQQDKSGLPNDRFSAERPEGSISTLTIQRTEQRDSAMYRCASSPRDRVGETQYFGPGTRLLVL.

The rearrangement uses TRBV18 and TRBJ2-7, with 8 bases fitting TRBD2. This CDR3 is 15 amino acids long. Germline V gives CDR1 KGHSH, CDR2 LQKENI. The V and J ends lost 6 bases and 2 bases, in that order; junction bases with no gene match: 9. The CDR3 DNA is TGTGCCAGCTCTTCCGAGGCGGGGGGACCCTACGAGCAGTACTTC. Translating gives CASSSEAGGPYEQYF.

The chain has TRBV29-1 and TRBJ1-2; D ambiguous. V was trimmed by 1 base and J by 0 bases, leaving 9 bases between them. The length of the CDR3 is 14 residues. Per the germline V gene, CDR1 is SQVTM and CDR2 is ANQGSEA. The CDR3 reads CSVEVGRANYGYTF. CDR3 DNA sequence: TGCAGCGTTGAAGTTGGGAGAGCTAACTATGGCTACACCTTC.

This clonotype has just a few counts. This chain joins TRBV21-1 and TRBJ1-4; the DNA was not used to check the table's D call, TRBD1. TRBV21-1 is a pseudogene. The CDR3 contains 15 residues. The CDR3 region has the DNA TGTGCCAGCAGCAAGGTCGGACAGGTTCGAGAAAAACTGTTTTTT. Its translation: CASSKVGQVREKLFF.

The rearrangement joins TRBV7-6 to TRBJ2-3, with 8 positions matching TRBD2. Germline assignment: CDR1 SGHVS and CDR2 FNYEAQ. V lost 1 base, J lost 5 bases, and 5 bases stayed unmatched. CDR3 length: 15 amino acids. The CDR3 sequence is CASSLESRGEDTQYF. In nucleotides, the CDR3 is TGTGCCAGCAGCTTAGAATCGCGGGGGGAAGATACGCAGTATTTT.

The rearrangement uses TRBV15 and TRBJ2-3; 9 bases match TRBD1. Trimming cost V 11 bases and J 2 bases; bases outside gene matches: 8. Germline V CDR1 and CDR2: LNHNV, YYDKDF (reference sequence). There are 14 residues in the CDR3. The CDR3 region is CAAQDRGTTDTQYF. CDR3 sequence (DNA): TGTGCCGCCCAAGACAGGGGGACCACAGATACGCAGTATTTT.